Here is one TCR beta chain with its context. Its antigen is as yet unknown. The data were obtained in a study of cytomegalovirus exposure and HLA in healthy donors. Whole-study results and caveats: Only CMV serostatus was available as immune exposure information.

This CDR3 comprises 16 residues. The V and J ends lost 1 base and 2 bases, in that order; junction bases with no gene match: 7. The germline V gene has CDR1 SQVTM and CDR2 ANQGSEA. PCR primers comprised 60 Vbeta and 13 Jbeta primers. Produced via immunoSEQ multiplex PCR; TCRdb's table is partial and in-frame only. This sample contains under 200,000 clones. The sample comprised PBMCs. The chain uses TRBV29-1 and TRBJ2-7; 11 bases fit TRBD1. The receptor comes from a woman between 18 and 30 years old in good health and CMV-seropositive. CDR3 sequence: CSVEGGTGGATYEQYF. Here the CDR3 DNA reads TGCAGCGTTGAAGGAGGGACAGGGGGAGCGACCTACGAGCAGTACTTC.